This T cell receptor (beta chain) was captured in a study of identical twins. A universal primer binding site was introduced by template switching. The final cDNA contained unique molecular identifiers. TCRdb analysed the 5' RACE reads with MiXCR anew, one entry per CDR3 protein. The data show about 100,000 distinct CDR3 sequences, 4.5% to 6.5% seen once. This clonotype was seen repeatedly, ten times or more. Its antigen is still unknown. Study-wide points: Cross-sectional statistical analysis, not tracking of the same donors, underpinned the conclusions. Analyses of zero insertions could, in part, be confounded by invariant MAIT and iNKT cells. In cord blood, abundant beta clonotypes had fewer insertions; memory showed no trend.

Sequences were obtained from memory T cells sorted from blood. The source is a woman aged 50 to 65 in good health.

The CDR3 is CASSGQGGVLGEQFF. In DNA, the CDR3 is TGCGCCAGCAGCGGACAGGGGGGGGTATTAGGTGAGCAGTTCTTC. The chain carries TRBV5-1 and TRBJ2-1; the match to TRBD1 covers 10 bases. This CDR3 contains 15 residues. The germline gives CDR1 SGHRS, CDR2 YFSETQ. The trim removed 4 bases at V and 9 bases at J, leaving 10 bases unmatched.